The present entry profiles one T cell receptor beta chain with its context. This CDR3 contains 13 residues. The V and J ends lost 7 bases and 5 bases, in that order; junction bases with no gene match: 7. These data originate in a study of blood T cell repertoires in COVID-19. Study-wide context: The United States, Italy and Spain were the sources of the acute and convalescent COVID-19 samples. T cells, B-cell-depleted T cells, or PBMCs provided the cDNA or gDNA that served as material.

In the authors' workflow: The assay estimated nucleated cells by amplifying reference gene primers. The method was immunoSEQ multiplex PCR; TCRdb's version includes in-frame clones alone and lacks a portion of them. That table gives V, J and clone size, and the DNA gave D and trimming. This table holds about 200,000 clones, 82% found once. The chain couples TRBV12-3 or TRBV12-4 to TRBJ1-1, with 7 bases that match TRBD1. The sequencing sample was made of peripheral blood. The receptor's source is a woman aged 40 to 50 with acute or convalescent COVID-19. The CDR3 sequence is CASKARGHTEAFF. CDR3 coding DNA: TGTGCCAGCAAGGCTAGGGGGCATACTGAAGCTTTCTTT.